The following is a TCR beta chain sequence with its context. Its specificity is not known. The data were taken from a study of Graves' ophthalmopathy and Graves' hyperthyroidism. CDR1 and CDR2 from the germline V gene are DFQATT and SNEGSKA (reference sequence). Trimming shortened V by 3 bases and J by 4 bases, and 13 bases separated the two germline ends. The CDR3 runs to 13 residues. Amplification from RNA transcripts yielded the TCR beta CDR3 regions. HTBI primers were employed in first-round RT-PCR, then a second-round multiplex PCR followed. TCRdb processed the multiplex PCR reads anew with MiXCR; each CDR3 protein has one entry. The sample has about 740,000 distinct CDR3 sequences, 35% to 50% seen once. Study conclusions and caveats: Sensitivity of roughly 88% and specificity of almost 83% were achieved when a 13-signature model separated ophthalmopathy from stable hyperthyroidism.

The source is an adult man with Graves' ophthalmopathy. Material: peripheral blood. This sequence joins TRBV20-1 and TRBJ2-7, with D possibly TRBD1 on 6 matching bases. CDR3 in DNA: TGCAGTGCTAGGAGTGGACAGCCGTACGAGCAGTACTTC. It specifies CSARSGQPYEQYF.